This T cell receptor (beta chain) was found in a study of immune characteristics of hereditary and idiopathic chronic pancreatitis. The study in broad terms: Local immune cells and TCRbeta repertoires in the pancreas were profiled in this study for hereditary and idiopathic chronic pancreatitis, with control organ donor pancreases used for comparison. TCRbeta sequencing was performed on a few control pancreases, under 10 hereditary chronic pancreatitis pancreases and about six idiopathic chronic pancreatitis pancreases. The gDNA-based approach was selected because the approach required minimal in vitro experimental manipulation of T cells infiltrating the pancreas. The investigation overall reported the following: Among about a dozen chronic pancreatitis patients, a positive correlation was found between numbers of productive TCR rearrangements and disease severity scores. The study did not include chronic pancreatitis caused by alcohol use. Differences in Vbeta-Jbeta gene family usage, including TRBV10, TRBV19, TRBV23 and TRBV5, were found between hereditary and idiopathic chronic pancreatitis. Both chronic pancreatitis groups showed significantly increased TCRbeta repertoire diversity and reduced clonality versus controls. Because patient tissue could only be obtained at the time of TPIAT, differences in disease duration may have influenced the immune findings.

The receptor library was made with the immunoSEQ multiplex PCR assay. From pancreatic genomic DNA, the TCRbeta CDR3 region and adjacent sequences were amplified and sequenced. As for the authors' bioinformatics: Repertoire diversity was assessed as a mean normalized Shannon-Wiener index, and productive clonality and productive rearrangement counts were also measured. The nonparametric Mann-Whitney U test was used to compare repertoire metrics between the control and chronic pancreatitis groups. Shared clonotypes were defined as CDR3beta sequences with identical amino acid composition and length across subjects. Held by TCRdb, this immuneACCESS table contains in-frame sequences only and omits some clones. Under half of the omission traces to an unresolved V gene where checked; the cause of the rest is unknown. V and J calls and clone size are those listed in that table; D and trimming were worked out from the DNA. A total of fewer than 10,000 clones appear in this sample, about four fifths of them only once. The top ten hold approximately 15% of the sample.

Remarks on this clone: Its antigen has not been determined. No per-base quality is available; no much larger clone lies one base away.

The germline V gene (reference sequence) specifies LNHDA as CDR1 and SQIVND as CDR2. The germline V end is reduced by 5 bases and the J end by 10 bases; junction bases left unmatched: 10. The CDR3 numbers 13 residues from cysteine through phenylalanine. CDR3 DNA only is kept here, 39 bases in frame from base 1. Chronic pancreatitis pancreas tissue was obtained from patients undergoing total pancreatectomy with islet autotransplantation (TPIAT). The chronic pancreatitis patients who were included had no known history of diabetes. For TCRbeta sequencing, genomic DNA was extracted directly from bulk pancreas tissue, without T cell sorting. No particular cause of disease was identified in idiopathic chronic pancreatitis patients. At two US centers, pancreas tissues from patients and organ donors were collected on a consecutive basis.

Material for sequencing was pancreas tissue with idiopathic chronic pancreatitis. Taken with the paper, the label for cell subset or site translates to: chronic pancreatitis without an identified cause. The rearrangement joined TRBV19 to TRBJ1-1, with 7 junctional bases fitting TRBD1. The sequence came from a human donor with chronic pancreatitis. The CDR3 reads CASSSQGMVVAFF. The base sequence is TGTGCCAGTAGTTCACAGGGGATGGTTGTAGCTTTCTTT.